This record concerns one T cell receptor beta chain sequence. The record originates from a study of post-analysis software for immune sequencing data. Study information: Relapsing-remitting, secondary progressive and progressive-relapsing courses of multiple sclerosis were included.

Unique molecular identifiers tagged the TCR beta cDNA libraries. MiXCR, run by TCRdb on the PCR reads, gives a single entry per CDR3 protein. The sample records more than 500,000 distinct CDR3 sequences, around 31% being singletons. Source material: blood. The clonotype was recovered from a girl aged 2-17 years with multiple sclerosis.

The CDR3 DNA reads as TGCAGTGCTAGGGCATATGGCTCCCCACCCATCGGCTACACCTTC. It yields the protein CSARAYGSPPIGYTF. The rearrangement uses TRBV20-1 and TRBJ1-2; D unclear. The CDR3 has 15 amino acids. Germline loops: CDR1 DFQATT, CDR2 SNEGSKA (reference sequence). V gave up 3 bases and J gave up 8 bases, with 22 bases separating them.